The 5 T cell receptor beta chains below were found in one sample sequenced in a study of CD8+ T cells in alopecia areata. Isolated RNA was reverse transcribed into cDNA used as the sequencing template. The method was immunoSEQ multiplex PCR; TCRdb's version includes in-frame clones alone and lacks a portion of them. The table has roughly 140,000 clones, about 51% seen once; the top ten hold roughly 21%. Sequences were derived from CD8+ T cells sorted from blood, sampled at week 0. The source of these receptors is a human donor with alopecia areata.

Only a few counts were recorded for this clone. This chain connects TRBV25-1 to TRBJ2-1; tentatively, D is TRBD1 (6 bases). The CDR3 has 15 residues. The germline gives CDR1 MGHDK, CDR2 SYGVNS. V lost 6 bases and J 4 bases, leaving 16 bases between the germline ends. This CDR3 reads CASRAGTPPYNEQFF. In DNA form, the CDR3 reads TGTGCCAGCAGAGCCGGGACACCGCCTTACAATGAGCAGTTCTTC.

The chain carries TRBV6-5 and TRBJ2-7, with a weak D call TRBD2 (6 bases). The CDR3 runs to 13 residues. V was pared by 0 bases and J by 6 bases, with 9 bases between. CDR1 MNHEY and CDR2 SVGAGI come from the germline V gene. Here the CDR3 DNA reads TGTGCCAGCAGTTACTCGGAGGGAACCGAGCAGTACTTC. This codes for CASSYSEGTEQYF.

This clone has a handful of counts. This rearrangement joins TRBV5-6 to TRBJ1-1; D call uncertain. Germline assignment: CDR1 SGHDT and CDR2 YYEEEE. This CDR3 is built from 13 residues. V lost 2 bases and J lost 2, with 7 bases in between. CDR3 in DNA: TGTGCCAGCAGCTTTGTCGCTAACACTGAAGCTTTCTTT. This codes for CASSFVANTEAFF.

V gene TRBV2 combines with J gene TRBJ2-7, with TRBD1 as a possible D gene (5 bases). V was trimmed by 4 bases and J by 0 bases, leaving 13 bases between them. This CDR3 comprises 15 residues. Germline values: CDR1 SNHLY, CDR2 FYNNEI. CDR3 DNA sequence: TGTGCCAGCAGTGCCTCGACAGCGAGCTCCTACGAGCAGTACTTC. Amino acids: CASSASTASSYEQYF.

The chain uses TRBV25-1 and TRBJ1-1; D unresolved. Germline V gene lookup returns CDR1 MGHDK and CDR2 SYGVNS. The germline V and J ends were trimmed by 8 bases and 1 base, with 11 bases remaining between them. CDR3 length: 13 amino acids. DNA for the CDR3: TGTGCCAGCCACGATACCGGGAACACTGAAGCTTTCTTT. Protein sequence: CASHDTGNTEAFF.